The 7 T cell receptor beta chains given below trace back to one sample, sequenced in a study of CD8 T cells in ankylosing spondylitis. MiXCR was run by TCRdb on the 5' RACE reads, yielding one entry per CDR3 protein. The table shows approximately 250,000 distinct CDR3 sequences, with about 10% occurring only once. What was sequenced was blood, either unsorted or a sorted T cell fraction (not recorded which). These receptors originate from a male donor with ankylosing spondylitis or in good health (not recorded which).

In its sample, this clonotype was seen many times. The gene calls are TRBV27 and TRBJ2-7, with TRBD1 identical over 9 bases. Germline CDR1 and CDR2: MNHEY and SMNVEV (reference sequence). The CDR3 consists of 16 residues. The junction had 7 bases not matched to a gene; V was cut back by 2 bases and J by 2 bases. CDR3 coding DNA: TGTGCCAGCAGTTTAAAGGGACAGGGAGTCACCTACGAGCAGTACTTC. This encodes CASSLKGQGVTYEQYF.

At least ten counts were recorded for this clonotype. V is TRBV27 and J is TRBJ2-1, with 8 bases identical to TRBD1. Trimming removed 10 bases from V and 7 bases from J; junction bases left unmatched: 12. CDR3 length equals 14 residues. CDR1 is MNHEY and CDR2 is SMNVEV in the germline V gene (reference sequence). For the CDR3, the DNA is TGTGCCAATCAGGCAGGGGGCTCGTTGAATGAGCAGTTCTTC. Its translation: CANQAGGSLNEQFF.

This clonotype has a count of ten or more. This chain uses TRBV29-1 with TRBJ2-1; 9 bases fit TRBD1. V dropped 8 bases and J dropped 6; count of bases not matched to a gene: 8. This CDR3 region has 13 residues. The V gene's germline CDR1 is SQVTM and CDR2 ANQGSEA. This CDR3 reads CSIQGQGINEQFF. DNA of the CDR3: TGCAGCATTCAAGGACAGGGGATCAATGAGCAGTTCTTC.

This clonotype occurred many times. The CDR3 reads CSVGFREGGEAFF. DNA of the CDR3: TGCAGCGTCGGATTCCGGGAAGGGGGTGAAGCTTTCTTT. This chain connects TRBV29-1 to TRBJ1-1; D may be TRBD1 (6 bases). V lost 6 bases, J lost 7 bases, and 18 bases lay in between. Germline V gene data show CDR1 as SQVTM and CDR2 as ANQGSEA. The CDR3 is 13 amino acids.

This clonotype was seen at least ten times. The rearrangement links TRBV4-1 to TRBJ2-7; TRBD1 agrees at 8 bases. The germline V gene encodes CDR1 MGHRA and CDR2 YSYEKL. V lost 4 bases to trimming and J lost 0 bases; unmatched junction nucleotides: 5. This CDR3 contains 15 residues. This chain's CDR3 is CASSPRDRSSYEQYF. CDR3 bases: TGCGCCAGCAGCCCACGGGACAGGAGCTCCTACGAGCAGTACTTC.

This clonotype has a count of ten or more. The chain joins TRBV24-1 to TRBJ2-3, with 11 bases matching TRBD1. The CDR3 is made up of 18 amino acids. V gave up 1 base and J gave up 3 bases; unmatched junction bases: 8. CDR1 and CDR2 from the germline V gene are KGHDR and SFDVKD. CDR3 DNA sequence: TGTGCCACCAGTGATTTAGAGGACAGGGGGCGTTGGACAGATACGCAGTATTTT. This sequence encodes CATSDLEDRGRWTDTQYF.

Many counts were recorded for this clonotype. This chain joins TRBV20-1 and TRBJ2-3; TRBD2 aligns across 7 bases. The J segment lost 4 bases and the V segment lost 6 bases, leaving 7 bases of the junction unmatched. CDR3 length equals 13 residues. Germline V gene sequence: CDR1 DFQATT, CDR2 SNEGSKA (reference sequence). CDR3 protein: CSAGRRGADTQYF. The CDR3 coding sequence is TGCAGTGCAGGCCGCCGGGGGGCAGATACGCAGTATTTT.